These 11 T cell receptor beta chains were all obtained from the same sample, sequenced in a study of blood T cells in healthy people across ages. Then a second PCR, running roughly 7 to 11 cycles, was carried out with a sample-barcoded 5' primer and a J-beta primer mix. In TCRdb, the 5' RACE reads were re-called with MiXCR into one record per CDR3 protein. This repertoire shows some 710,000 distinct CDR3 sequences, about 20% found once; its top ten account for around a fifth. Sequencing input: blood. These receptors all come from a man between 65 and 85 years old in good health.

Here the CDR3 reads CASSLKGLETQYF. The CDR3 DNA follows: TGTGCCAGCAGCTTAAAGGGTTTAGAGACCCAGTACTTC. The chain recombines TRBV11-3 with TRBJ2-5; D remains ambiguous. The CDR3 runs to 13 residues. Germline CDR1 reads SGHNT; CDR2 reads YENEEA. Between the trimmed V and J ends, which lost 2 bases and 4 bases, there was a span of 8 bases.

The chain employs TRBV6-6 and TRBJ2-5, with D uncertain. TRBJ2-1 explains the end of the DNA better; the J call may be wrong. CDR1 and CDR2 (germline): MNHNY, SVGAGI (reference sequence). There are 12 residues in the CDR3. CDR3 DNA sequence: TGTGCCAGCAGCTGGGAACACAATGAGCAGTTCTTC. Protein product: CASSWEHNEQFF.

With regard to this clonotype: At one end the junction does not follow the germline gene, possibly because of a read error. The chain joins TRBV20-1 to TRBJ2-1; the match to TRBD2 covers 10 bases. From germline, CDR1 is DFQATT and CDR2 SNEGSKA (reference sequence). This CDR3 contains 14 residues. The CDR3 protein is CSARDSGRSGEQFF. The CDR3 nucleotides read TGCAGTGCTCGAGATAGCGGGAGGTCTGGTGAGCAGTTCTTC.

The V and J genes are TRBV6-5 and TRBJ2-3; possible D gene TRBD2, 5 bases. V was trimmed by 6 bases and J by 6 bases, leaving 16 bases between them. The CDR3 totals 14 residues. The germline V gene encodes CDR1 MNHEY and CDR2 SVGAGI. The DNA of the CDR3 is TGTGCCAGCAGCAGGACTCATAACGGGGATACGCAGTATTTT. Residues: CASSRTHNGDTQYF.

With respect to this clonotype: A much larger clonotype is one base distant, so this may be a read error. J is TRBJ1-2 and V is TRBV15; 7 bases line up with TRBD1. With V trimmed by 8 bases and J by 4 bases, 4 bases remained unmatched. The CDR3 is 12 amino acids. In germline, CDR1 is LNHNV, CDR2 YYDKDF (reference sequence). The CDR3 loop reads CATSGTVYGYTF. The CDR3 bases are TGTGCCACCTCCGGGACAGTCTATGGCTACACCTTC.

This sequence joins TRBV20-1 and TRBJ2-1; D not resolved. Looked up from germline, CDR1 is DFQATT and CDR2 is SNEGSKA (reference sequence). This CDR3 spans 11 amino acids. The CDR3 DNA is TGCAGGGGTGACACCTACAATGAGCAGTTCTTC. As protein: CRGDTYNEQFF.

This chain uses TRBV5-1 with TRBJ1-1; D unclear. The CDR3 extends over 15 amino acids. Germline assignment: CDR1 SGHRS and CDR2 YFSETQ. V was shortened by 0 bases and J by 1 base, with 10 bases between the two germline ends. The CDR3 sequence is CASSLAGPPNTEAFF. In nucleotides, the CDR3 is TGCGCCAGCAGCTTGGCAGGCCCCCCGAACACTGAAGCTTTCTTT.

This clonotype was seen a single time. CDR3: CAISGKGGGTYEQYF. The CDR3 bases are TGTGCCATCAGTGGAAAGGGGGGGGGAACCTACGAGCAGTACTTC. The V gene is TRBV10-3, the J gene TRBJ2-7; possibly TRBD2 for D (7 bases). V was pared by 4 bases and J by 2 bases, with 15 bases between. The CDR3 is 15 amino acids. From germline, CDR1 is ENHRY and CDR2 SYGVKD.

The rearrangement links TRBV29-1 to TRBJ2-3; TRBD1 aligns across 8 bases. The CDR3 loop spans 13 amino acids. CDR1 is SQVTM, CDR2 ANQGSEA, per germline. Germline trimming cut 4 bases from V and 8 bases from J; bases unmatched to any gene: 8. CDR3 sequence (DNA): TGCAGCGTTGTCCCGGACAGGGTGGGTACGCAGTATTTT. Its translation is CSVVPDRVGTQYF.

V is TRBV11-1 and J is TRBJ1-2, with D tentatively TRBD1 (5 bases). The CDR3 totals 15 residues. Germline values: CDR1 SGHAT, CDR2 FQDESV (reference sequence). V dropped 5 bases and J dropped 4 bases, with 17 bases sitting between them. In DNA form, the CDR3 reads TGTGCCAGCAGCCTCGGGACGCTCGCCTCCTATGGCTACACCTTC. Translation: CASSLGTLASYGYTF.

This clonotype has only a few counts. The chain joins TRBV3-1 to TRBJ1-4; D might be TRBD1 (5 bases). The length of the CDR3 is 15 residues. The germline V gene encodes CDR1 LGHDT and CDR2 YNNKEL (reference sequence). Deletions cut 1 base from V and 6 bases from J, with 12 bases between. Here the CDR3 DNA reads TGTGCCAGCAGCCAAGGAGCAGGGTTCTATGAAAAACTGTTTTTT. As protein: CASSQGAGFYEKLFF.